These 30 T cell receptor beta chains were all obtained from the same sample, sequenced in a study of T cell responses to AZD1222 COVID-19 vaccine. Generated by immunoSEQ multiplex PCR, the TCRdb table keeps only in-frame clones and is missing some. The table includes more than 65,000 clones, 70% to 80% detected once. The sequencing here drew on peripheral blood, taken on day 0 of AZD1222 vaccination. Receptors were obtained from an adult in good health.

This clone has at least ten counts. The chain carries TRBV3-1 (or the pseudogene TRBV3-2) and TRBJ1-3; D might be TRBD1 (5 bases). There are 14 residues in the CDR3. Trimming removed 4 bases at V and 2 bases at J, with 9 bases between. Germline CDR1 LGHDT, CDR2 YNNKEL (reference sequence). The CDR3 nucleotides read TGTGCCAGCAGCCCCGGGACGGCTGGAAACACCATATATTTT. Protein: CASSPGTAGNTIYF.

Only one count was recorded for this clone. This chain uses TRBV28 with TRBJ1-5; D remains unclear. Trimming left V 6 bases short and J 7 bases short, with 19 bases between. CDR3 length: 15 amino acids. Germline CDR1 and CDR2: MDHEN and SYDVKM. In nucleotides, the CDR3 is TGTGCCAGCAGGGGCGGCGGTTGGGTGGGACAGCCCCAGCATTTT. Its protein is CASRGGGWVGQPQHF.

The chain recombines TRBV7-9 with TRBJ2-1, with D perhaps TRBD2 (6 bases). This CDR3 comprises 16 residues. V was pared by 2 bases and J by 9 bases, with 20 bases between. CDR1 and CDR2 (germline): SEHNR, FQNEAQ (reference sequence). In nucleotides, the CDR3 is TGTGCCAGCAGCTTATACCGCGGCGGGGCGAGCGGTGAGCAGTTCTTC. Its translation is CASSLYRGGASGEQFF. Supplemented by reference TRBV7-9 and TRBJ2-1, the full variable domain reads DTGVSQNPRHKITKRGQNVTFRCDPISEHNRLYWYRQTLGQGPEFLTYFQNEAQLEKSRLLSDRFSAERPKGSFSTLEIQRTEQGDSAMYLCASSLYRGGASGEQFFGPGTRLTVL.

The chain employs TRBV5-6 and TRBJ1-6; 10 bases agree with TRBD1. The CDR3 totals 16 residues. After removal of 2 bases from V and 8 bases from J, the junction contained 7 bases not matched to a gene. Germline V gives CDR1 SGHDT, CDR2 YYEEEE. The CDR3 DNA sequence: TGTGCCAGCAGCTTTTACCTGGACAGGGGGGATTCACCCCTCCACTTT. Translated: CASSFYLDRGDSPLHF.

The J gene is TRBJ2-5, the V gene TRBV6-5, with TRBD1 matching over 8 bases. The V gene end was trimmed by 4 bases and the J gene end by 5 bases; junction bases not matched to a gene: 3. The germline V gene encodes CDR1 MNHEY and CDR2 SVGAGI. This CDR3 region has 13 residues. The CDR3 is CASSSTGVETQYF. CDR3 DNA sequence: TGTGCCAGCAGTTCGACAGGGGTTGAGACCCAGTACTTC.

The rearrangement links TRBV5-1 to TRBJ1-1, with a possible D match to TRBD1 (5 bases). The CDR3 length is 14 residues. Germline values: CDR1 SGHRS, CDR2 YFSETQ. V was pared by 3 bases and J by 4 bases, with 13 bases between. CDR3 sequence: CASSSPPGGTEAFF. In DNA form, the CDR3 reads TGCGCCAGCAGCTCACCACCCGGGGGCACTGAAGCTTTCTTT.

The CDR3 reads CASSYIGYTF. The CDR3 DNA sequence: TGTGCCAGCAGTTACATTGGCTACACCTTC. The rearrangement joins TRBV6-6 to TRBJ1-2; D is uncertain. V lost 2 bases and J 7 bases, leaving 2 bases between the germline ends. This CDR3 comprises 10 residues. The V gene's germline CDR1 is MNHNY and CDR2 SVGAGI (reference sequence).

The chain is built from TRBV9 and TRBJ1-1; D ambiguous. Per the germline V gene, CDR1 is SGDLS and CDR2 is YYNGEE. The CDR3 covers 14 residues. Trimming took 4 bases from V and 1 from J, leaving 11 bases between them. The CDR3 reads CASSRTPPNTEAFF. The CDR3 bases are TGTGCCAGCAGCCGGACTCCACCGAACACTGAAGCTTTCTTT.

This clone was picked up a small number of times. The chain couples TRBV7-6 to TRBJ2-2; a weak D match, TRBD1 (7 bases). V was cut by 5 bases and J by 0 bases, with 16 bases left in between. This CDR3 spans 17 amino acids. Germline loops: CDR1 SGHVS, CDR2 FNYEAQ. The CDR3 sequence is CASSHPGGGANTGELFF. The CDR3, as DNA: TGTGCCAGCAGCCACCCAGGAGGGGGCGCGAACACCGGGGAGCTGTTTTTT.

The chain uses TRBV5-1 and TRBJ2-5; 11 bases are a match to TRBD2. CDR3 length: 18 residues. Germline CDR1 SGHRS, CDR2 YFSETQ. J gave up 2 bases and V 3 bases, and 12 bases lay outside the gene matches. The CDR3 DNA reads as TGCGCCAGCAGCTCCGGACTAGCGGGCTACATCCAGCAAGAGACCCAGTACTTC. It encodes CASSSGLAGYIQQETQYF.

V usage is TRBV19 and J usage is TRBJ1-5; 11 nucleotides agree with TRBD1. The J segment lost 2 bases and the V segment lost 6 bases, leaving 3 bases of the junction unmatched. The germline V gene has CDR1 LNHDA and CDR2 SQIVND (reference sequence). The CDR3 has 15 residues. Written as DNA, the CDR3 is TGTGCCAGTAGGGGGACAGGGGGAGGCAATCAGCCCCAGCATTTT. It codes for CASRGTGGGNQPQHF. Drawing the rest from reference TRBV19 and TRBJ1-5, the complete variable domain is DGGITQSPKYLFRKEGQNVTLSCEQNLNHDAMYWYRQDPGQGLRLIYYSQIVNDFQKGDIAEGYSVSREKKESFPLTVTSAQKNPTAFYLCASRGTGGGNQPQHFGDGTRLSIL.

This chain connects TRBV6-5 to TRBJ2-2; D unclear. The CDR3 is 14 amino acids. V gave up 7 bases and J gave up 0 bases, with 9 bases separating them. CDR1 and CDR2 from the germline V gene are MNHEY and SVGAGI. The CDR3 nucleotides are TGTGCCAGCAAAGGTTCAGCGAACACCGGGGAGCTGTTTTTT. Translating it yields CASKGSANTGELFF.

V gene TRBV5-1 combines with J gene TRBJ2-2, with 14 nucleotides matching TRBD2. Germline V CDR1 and CDR2: SGHRS, YFSETQ. Trimming at V came to 4 bases and at J to 6 bases, leaving 5 bases not matched to a gene. The CDR3 covers 16 residues. Written as DNA, the CDR3 is TGCGCCAGCAGCCGCGGACTAGCGGGAGGACCCGGGGAGCTGTTTTTT. Residues: CASSRGLAGGPGELFF.

The V and J genes are TRBV20-1 and TRBJ1-2; no clear D. The CDR3 extends over 10 amino acids. The V gene lost 6 bases and the J gene lost 8 bases, with 10 bases spanning the gap. The germline gives CDR1 DFQATT, CDR2 SNEGSKA (reference sequence). CDR3 nucleotides: TGCAGTGCCGGGGTGGACGGCTACACCTTC. Encoded protein: CSAGVDGYTF.

The V call is TRBV12-3 or TRBV12-4, the J call TRBJ1-5, with 7 bases that match TRBD1. The CDR3 covers 13 residues. The V gene end was trimmed by 6 bases and the J gene end by 9 bases; junction bases not matched to a gene: 8. In DNA form, the CDR3 reads TGTGCCAGCAGGACAACAGGGGTTGGGCCCCAGCATTTT. Protein: CASRTTGVGPQHF.

This clone was counted a few times. V usage is TRBV18 and J usage is TRBJ1-3; D is ambiguous. CDR3 length equals 17 residues. V was shortened by 1 base and J by 7 bases, with 20 bases between the two germline ends. Germline-derived CDR1 and CDR2 are KGHSH and LQKENI. CDR3 residues: CASSPLAYGIPGNTIYF. The CDR3, as DNA: TGTGCCAGCTCACCACTTGCCTATGGGATCCCGGGTAACACCATATATTTT.

The chain combines TRBV13 with TRBJ2-3, with D perhaps TRBD1 (6 bases). The CDR3 spans 14 residues. The V end was cut by 5 bases, the J end by 9 bases, with 18 bases between. Germline-derived CDR1 and CDR2 are PRHDT and FYEKMQ (reference sequence). In nucleotides, the CDR3 is TGTGCCAGCAGCCGGATGGACAGATTAGGCACGCAGTATTTT. Its translation is CASSRMDRLGTQYF.

V and J are TRBV6-1 and TRBJ2-7; the match to TRBD2 covers 13 bases. Germline V gives CDR1 MNHNS, CDR2 SASEGT. V was clipped by 2 bases and J by 5 bases; unmatched bases: 3. This CDR3 comprises 15 residues. The DNA for the CDR3 is TGTGCCAGCAGTGAACCCGGACTAGCGGGGGACGAGCAGTACTTC. It yields the protein CASSEPGLAGDEQYF.

This clone has a handful of counts. The same CDR3 can be traced to other DNA sequences in this sample. The V call is TRBV7-9, the J call TRBJ2-2, with 7 bases aligning to TRBD2. Germline V gene sequence: CDR1 SEHNR, CDR2 FQNEAQ (reference sequence). V trimming: 5 bases; J trimming: 1 base; junction bases outside the gene matches: 4. The CDR3 has 15 residues. CDR3 nucleotide sequence: TGTGCCAGCAGCCGGCTAGCGGTGAACACCGGGGAGCTGTTTTTT. Protein sequence: CASSRLAVNTGELFF.

This chain connects TRBV3-1 (or the pseudogene TRBV3-2) to TRBJ2-3; no clear D gene. Germline CDR1 is LGHDT and CDR2 is YNNKEL (reference sequence). The CDR3 covers 13 residues. V shed 0 bases and J shed 5 bases, with 6 bases lying between them. DNA for the CDR3: TGTGCCAGCAGCCAAGAGGGTATAGATACGCAGTATTTT. The encoded protein is CASSQEGIDTQYF.

The chain carries TRBV27 and TRBJ2-2, with D uncertain. CDR1 MNHEY and CDR2 SMNVEV come from the germline V gene (reference sequence). Trimming stripped 8 bases from V and 2 bases from J, with 15 bases between. The CDR3 extends over 15 amino acids. Here the CDR3 reads CASRKGSTNTGELFF. The DNA for the CDR3 is TGTGCCAGCCGAAAAGGTTCTACCAACACCGGGGAGCTGTTTTTT.

The chain has TRBV15 and TRBJ2-2; tentative D call: TRBD1 (5 bases). Looked up from germline, CDR1 is LNHNV and CDR2 is YYDKDF (reference sequence). The CDR3 totals 15 residues. The V gene lost 0 bases and the J gene lost 4 bases, with 9 bases spanning the gap. CDR3 sequence reads: CATSREQGPTGELFF. DNA of the CDR3: TGTGCCACCAGCAGAGAGCAGGGTCCCACCGGGGAGCTGTTTTTT.

The J gene is TRBJ2-3, the V gene TRBV5-4; D may be TRBD2 (5 bases). The CDR3 spans 14 residues. V lost 0 bases and J lost 2, with 7 bases in between. Germline V gene data show CDR1 as SGHNT and CDR2 as YYREEE (reference sequence). In DNA form, the CDR3 reads TGTGCCAGCAGCTTGGGAGGGTCCACAGATACGCAGTATTTT. Encoded protein: CASSLGGSTDTQYF.

The CDR3 loop reads CASSLRLAGNQETQYF. The CDR3 DNA sequence: TGTGCCAGCAGCTTACGACTAGCGGGGAACCAAGAGACCCAGTACTTC. The chain is built from TRBV5-6 and TRBJ2-5; 11 bases are shared with TRBD2. Germline trimming cut 2 bases from V and 0 bases from J; bases unmatched to any gene: 3. This CDR3 is built from 16 residues. CDR1 SGHDT and CDR2 YYEEEE come from the germline V gene.

This clone appeared a few times. The CDR3 is CAISRELTGELFF. The DNA of the CDR3 is TGTGCCATCTCACGGGAACTCACCGGGGAGCTGTTTTTT. The rearrangement links TRBV10-3 to TRBJ2-2, with D maybe TRBD2 (5 bases). Germline V gives CDR1 ENHRY, CDR2 SYGVKD. V lost 8 bases and J 4 bases, leaving 11 bases between the germline ends. CDR3 length: 13 residues.

The chain recombines TRBV9 with TRBJ2-1; 7 nucleotides agree with TRBD2. The germline V gene encodes CDR1 SGDLS and CDR2 YYNGEE. V was clipped by 0 bases and J by 9 bases; unmatched bases: 6. The CDR3 length is 14 residues. The CDR3 is CASSVGLGGREQFF. The CDR3 DNA reads as TGTGCCAGCAGCGTAGGATTGGGAGGGCGTGAGCAGTTCTTC.

The chain carries TRBV5-4 and TRBJ2-3; 8 bases map to TRBD2. The V and J ends lost 4 bases and 0 bases, in that order; junction bases with no gene match: 1. This CDR3 has 14 amino acids. From germline, CDR1 is SGHNT and CDR2 YYREEE (reference sequence). The CDR3 loop reads CASSPSGSTDTQYF. The CDR3 nucleotides read TGTGCCAGCAGCCCTAGCGGGAGCACAGATACGCAGTATTTT.

This clone was recorded only once. The chain has TRBV7-8 and TRBJ2-7; 9 nucleotides align to TRBD1. CDR1 is SGHVS and CDR2 is FQNEAQ in the germline V gene. This CDR3 has 14 residues. The junction had 5 bases not matched to a gene; V was cut back by 4 bases and J by 4 bases. This CDR3 reads CASSSQGARYEQYF. CDR3 coding DNA: TGTGCCAGCAGCTCACAGGGGGCGCGATACGAGCAGTACTTC.

In its sample, this clone was seen once. This chain uses TRBV20-1 with TRBJ1-5; TRBD1 matches at 7 bases. This CDR3 is built from 11 residues. Unmatched junction bases numbered 1, after V lost 5 bases and J lost 6 bases. Germline values: CDR1 DFQATT, CDR2 SNEGSKA (reference sequence). This CDR3 is CSAQGGQPQHF. CDR3 bases: TGCAGTGCTCAGGGGGGTCAGCCCCAGCATTTT.

V and J are TRBV6-5 and TRBJ1-5; 7 bases map to TRBD1. Trimming at V came to 5 bases and at J to 5 bases, leaving 9 bases not matched to a gene. The germline gives CDR1 MNHEY, CDR2 SVGAGI. CDR3 length equals 15 residues. CDR3 region: CASSRTGAGDQPQHF. The CDR3 DNA reads TGTGCCAGCAGTCGAACAGGGGCCGGAGATCAGCCCCAGCATTTT.